The sequence of this TCR beta chain was determined in a study of human T cells and chemical hapten exposure. Overall study: Skin of the upper inner arm, 2 cm by 2 cm, received 2% DPC for sensitization. Patients had diphenylcyclopropenone applied to the scalp weekly throughout the approximately 26-week study. After 6 days, upper back 0.01% DPC patch tests were scored.

Unique molecular identifiers were linked by the library to individual cDNA molecules. TCRdb analysed the RACE reads with MiXCR anew, one entry per CDR3 protein. The data show 80,000 or so distinct CDR3 sequences, about 10% seen once. Only a few counts were recorded for this clonotype. Trimming pared 4 bases from V and 0 bases from J, leaving 7 bases between. CDR1 is GTSNPN and CDR2 is SVGIG in the germline V gene (reference sequence). The CDR3 covers 14 residues. Time point in this sample: patch test 1, 2 weeks after DPC sensitization. The treatment denotes: therapeutic diphenylcyclopropenone sensitization with weekly scalp DPC.

Material: whole blood, obtained in connection with sensitization to the hapten diphenylcyclopropenone (DPC). The TCR sequence derives from a woman aged 45 to 65 with alopecia areata. Some clones in this sample may be carry-over from other donors' samples. The chain has TRBV30 and TRBJ1-6, with D hard to call. The CDR3 protein is CAWTQYSYNSPLHF. The CDR3 bases are TGTGCCTGGACTCAGTACTCCTATAATTCACCCCTCCACTTT.